The 20 T cell receptor beta chains listed next were all sequenced from one sample in a study of blood T cell repertoires in COVID-19. Data came from immunoSEQ multiplex PCR; TCRdb stores just in-frame clones and leaves some out. The table has around 180,000 clones, about 87% seen once. Sequencing was done on a sample of peripheral blood. Receptor source: a man in his forties with active or convalescent COVID-19.

This clone is a singleton in its sample. The chain couples TRBV4-2 to TRBJ1-2, with D maybe TRBD1 (5 bases). Trimming cost V 0 bases and J 5 bases, with 13 bases left between them. The germline gives CDR1 LGHNA, CDR2 YNFKEQ. The CDR3 loop spans 15 amino acids. DNA of the CDR3: TGTGCCAGCAGCCAAGATGGGGCAGGGATGTATGGCTACACCTTC. This gives the protein CASSQDGAGMYGYTF.

The chain is built from TRBV11-2 and TRBJ2-2; no firm D call. The CDR3 has 15 residues. The germline V gene has CDR1 SGHAT and CDR2 FQNNGV. Between the trimmed V and J ends, which lost 0 bases and 4 bases, there was a span of 9 bases. The CDR3 loop reads CASSLEPVVTGELFF. CDR3 nucleotides: TGTGCCAGCAGCTTAGAACCTGTAGTCACCGGGGAGCTGTTTTTT.

The chain uses TRBV18 and TRBJ1-1; 11 positions agree with TRBD1. Germline V gives CDR1 KGHSH, CDR2 LQKENI. J gave up 4 bases and V 8 bases, and 21 bases lay outside the gene matches. The CDR3 is made up of 19 amino acids. DNA for the CDR3: TGTGCCAGCACACAAAACCCCGAGGCAGGAGGGACAGGGGGCACTGAAGCTTTCTTT. This codes for CASTQNPEAGGTGGTEAFF. The complete variable domain, with remaining parts taken from reference TRBV18 and TRBJ1-1, reads NAGVMQNPRHLVRRRGQEARLRCSPMKGHSHVYWYRQLPEEGLKFMVYLQKENIIDESGMPKERFSAEFPKEGPSILRIQQVVRGDSAAYFCASTQNPEAGGTGGTEAFFGQGTRLTVV.

The J gene is TRBJ1-2, the V gene TRBV12-2; no DNA check was done on the table's D call, TRBD1. TRBV12-2 has pseudogene status. This CDR3 contains 16 residues. The CDR3 sequence: CASRCATGSTNYGYTF. DNA for the CDR3: TGTGCAAGTCGCTGTGCGACAGGGAGTACCAACTATGGCTACACCTTC.

This sequence joins TRBV5-1 and TRBJ2-3; the match to TRBD2 covers 10 bases. Trimming removed 0 bases from V and 2 bases from J; junction bases left unmatched: 3. CDR1 and CDR2 from the germline V gene are SGHRS and YFSETQ. The CDR3 has 16 amino acids. The CDR3 loop is CASSLDLAGVTDTQYF. Here the CDR3 DNA reads TGCGCCAGCAGCTTGGATCTAGCGGGGGTCACAGATACGCAGTATTTT.

As DNA, the CDR3 is TGTGCCAGCAGCCCAGCAGGGGCCTATGGCTACACCTTC. This codes for CASSPAGAYGYTF. The gene calls are TRBV14 and TRBJ1-2; D might be TRBD1 (6 bases). Germline loops: CDR1 SGHDN, CDR2 FVKESK. The V gene lost 4 bases and the J gene lost 4 bases, with 10 bases spanning the gap. This CDR3 has 13 amino acids.

This clone was observed a handful of times. The chain couples TRBV28 to TRBJ2-5, with 8 nucleotides matching TRBD1. V lost 6 bases to trimming and J lost 1 base; unmatched junction nucleotides: 7. This CDR3 is built from 15 residues. CDR1 and CDR2 from the germline V gene are MDHEN and SYDVKM. This chain's CDR3 is CASSRGGQGQETQYF. CDR3 sequence (DNA): TGTGCCAGCAGCCGGGGAGGACAGGGCCAAGAGACCCAGTACTTC.

The chain joins TRBV5-1 to TRBJ1-2, with D possibly being TRBD1 (6 bases). The CDR3 consists of 18 residues. The V end lost 1 base, the J end lost 0 bases, and 19 bases lay between the germline ends. Germline loops: CDR1 SGHRS, CDR2 YFSETQ. CDR3 residues: CASSLWGLKDRSNYGYTF. In nucleotides, the CDR3 is TGCGCCAGCAGCTTGTGGGGGCTTAAGGATCGTTCTAACTATGGCTACACCTTC.

The chain combines TRBV19 with TRBJ2-2, with a possible D match to TRBD2 (6 bases). V was shortened by 6 bases and J by 0 bases, with 14 bases between the two germline ends. Germline V gives CDR1 LNHDA, CDR2 SQIVND (reference sequence). The CDR3 is made up of 16 amino acids. CDR3 in amino acids: CASSTLAGTNTGELFF. CDR3 DNA sequence: TGTGCCAGTAGCACCCTGGCGGGGACGAACACCGGGGAGCTGTTTTTT.

This chain links TRBV15 with TRBJ1-5, with D tentatively TRBD1 (5 bases). The V end was cut by 0 bases, the J end by 4 bases, with 10 bases between. Germline V gene sequence: CDR1 LNHNV, CDR2 YYDKDF (reference sequence). CDR3 size: 15 residues. CDR3 region: CATSRESRANQPQHF. The CDR3 DNA sequence: TGTGCCACCAGCAGAGAATCCAGGGCGAATCAGCCCCAGCATTTT. The whole variable domain, filled in from reference TRBV15 and TRBJ1-5, reads DAMVIQNPRYQVTQFGKPVTLSCSQTLNHNVMYWYQQKSSQAPKLLFHYYDKDFNNEADTPDNFQSRRPNTSFCFLDIRSPGLGDTAMYLCATSRESRANQPQHFGDGTRLSIL.

The rearrangement links TRBV19 to TRBJ1-2; the D gene is possibly TRBD1 (6 bases). V lost 10 bases and J lost 10, with 13 bases in between. Germline V lookup: CDR1 LNHDA, CDR2 SQIVND (reference sequence). CDR3 length: 10 amino acids. This CDR3 reads CATRRQVYTF. The DNA for the CDR3 is TGTGCCACTCGAAGACAGGTCTACACCTTC.

The chain combines TRBV6-1 with TRBJ2-7, with TRBD1 matching over 8 bases. Germline CDR1 reads MNHNS; CDR2 reads SASEGT. This CDR3 contains 14 residues. Losses at the gene ends were 5 bases for V and 5 bases for J; bases not matched to a gene: 8. In DNA form, the CDR3 reads TGTGCCAGCAGTTTAGGACAGGGTACACACGAGCAGTACTTC. Encoded protein: CASSLGQGTHEQYF.

This chain connects TRBV7-2 to TRBJ1-2; 7 bases match TRBD1. The CDR3 covers 14 residues. After removal of 5 bases from V and 3 bases from J, the junction contained 6 bases not matched to a gene. Germline values: CDR1 SGHTA, CDR2 FQGNSA. CDR3 protein: CASSPDRADYGYTF. DNA for the CDR3: TGTGCCAGCAGCCCCGACAGGGCTGACTATGGCTACACCTTC.

This chain connects TRBV5-4 to TRBJ2-7, with D possibly being TRBD2 (7 bases). Trimming took off 3 bases at V and 4 bases at J, with 14 bases between the two ends. This CDR3 has 14 residues. CDR1 is SGHNT, CDR2 YYREEE, per germline (reference sequence). The CDR3 here is CASSSRGASYEQYF. The CDR3 DNA is TGTGCCAGCAGCTCTCGGGGGGCCTCTTACGAGCAGTACTTC.

The chain joins TRBV10-3 to TRBJ1-4; the match to TRBD1 covers 8 bases. This CDR3 has 14 amino acids. V lost 6 bases and J lost 5; bases outside the gene matches: 5. Germline CDR1 reads ENHRY; CDR2 reads SYGVKD. CDR3 nucleotide sequence: TGTGCCATCAGCTTCGACAGGGGAAATGAAAAACTGTTTTTT. Translating it yields CAISFDRGNEKLFF.

The chain couples TRBV6-2 or TRBV6-3 to TRBJ2-3; 10 nucleotides line up with TRBD2. The CDR3 covers 23 residues. With 6 bases clipped from V and 0 bases from J, the junction kept 27 bases outside the gene matches. Per the germline V gene, CDR1 is MNHEY and CDR2 is SVGEGT. CDR3 in amino acids: CASSHRGLAGAYPRRISTDTQYF. CDR3 nucleotides: TGTGCCAGCAGCCATAGGGGGCTAGCGGGGGCCTATCCCCGAAGAATTAGCACAGATACGCAGTATTTT.

V usage is TRBV19 and J usage is TRBJ1-5, with D uncertain. The CDR3 has 13 residues. Deletions cut 3 bases from V and 7 bases from J, with 10 bases between. Germline CDR1 reads LNHDA; CDR2 reads SQIVND (reference sequence). CDR3 DNA sequence: TGTGCCAGTAGTATCGACCCGAGGCAGCCCCAGCATTTT. Encoded protein: CASSIDPRQPQHF. Drawing the rest from reference TRBV19 and TRBJ1-5, the complete variable domain is DGGITQSPKYLFRKEGQNVTLSCEQNLNHDAMYWYRQDPGQGLRLIYYSQIVNDFQKGDIAEGYSVSREKKESFPLTVTSAQKNPTAFYLCASSIDPRQPQHFGDGTRLSIL.

The sample holds one count of this clone. DNA for the CDR3: TGTGCCAGCAGTTATAGGAACACTGAAGCTTTCTTT. Translating gives CASSYRNTEAFF. V is TRBV6-5 and J is TRBJ1-1, with D uncertain. This CDR3 contains 12 residues. Deletions cut 3 bases from V and 1 base from J, with 3 bases between. The germline V gene encodes CDR1 MNHEY and CDR2 SVGAGI.

The genes are TRBV28 and TRBJ1-3; 9 nucleotides align to TRBD1. The V gene's germline CDR1 is MDHEN and CDR2 SYDVKM. J was trimmed by 5 bases and V by 6 bases; bases with no gene match: 5. The CDR3 totals 14 residues. The CDR3 region has the DNA TGTGCCAGCAGGACCGGGACAGGGAGAAACACCATATATTTT. It specifies CASRTGTGRNTIYF. The full variable domain, rest sourced from reference TRBV28 and TRBJ1-3, is DVKVTQSSRYLVKRTGEKVFLECVQDMDHENMFWYRQDPGLGLRLIYFSYDVKMKEKGDIPEGYSVSREKKERFSLILESASTNQTSMYLCASRTGTGRNTIYFGEGSWLTVV.

The V gene is TRBV13, the J gene TRBJ2-4; maybe TRBD1 (6 bases). Looked up from germline, CDR1 is PRHDT and CDR2 is FYEKMQ (reference sequence). Trimming took 5 bases from V and 1 from J, leaving 18 bases between them. CDR3 length: 17 amino acids. The CDR3: CASSPGAPGAAKNIQYF. CDR3 in DNA: TGTGCCAGCAGCCCAGGGGCCCCAGGGGCTGCCAAAAACATTCAGTACTTC.